The 5 T cell receptor beta chains below come from one sample, sequenced in a study of T cells in Graves' hyperthyroidism and ophthalmopathy. The CDR3 regions of TCR beta were amplified from RNA transcripts. Using the HTBI primer set, a first-round RT-PCR was run on the TCR CDR3. TCRdb recomputed calls from the multiplex PCR reads with MiXCR, one row per CDR3 protein. The sample carries around 290,000 distinct CDR3 sequences, roughly 14% recorded once. The sequencing input was blood. These receptors were obtained from a woman in her 30s with Graves' hyperthyroidism that later progressed to Graves' ophthalmopathy.

This clonotype came up many times. The V call is TRBV30, the J call TRBJ1-2; the match to TRBD1 covers 8 bases. Per germline, CDR1 GTSNPN and CDR2 SVGIG (reference sequence). The CDR3 contains 15 residues. Trimming removed 2 bases from V and 5 bases from J; junction bases left unmatched: 10. CDR3 loop: CAWSQRGQVRYGYTF. The CDR3 DNA sequence: TGTGCCTGGAGTCAGAGGGGACAGGTTCGATATGGCTACACCTTC.

This clonotype was recorded many times. The chain links TRBV18 to TRBJ2-7; the match to TRBD1 covers 8 bases. The V segment lost 1 base and the J segment 3 bases; nucleotides outside the gene matches: 8. This CDR3 has 16 residues. The V gene's germline CDR1 is KGHSH and CDR2 LQKENI. The chain's CDR3 is CASSPRGQGSGYEQYF. The DNA of the CDR3 is TGTGCCAGCTCACCACGTGGACAGGGTAGCGGCTACGAGCAGTACTTC.

The chain links TRBV18 to TRBJ1-2; D is perhaps TRBD1 (5 bases). Germline CDR1 KGHSH, CDR2 LQKENI. There are 13 residues in the CDR3. V was pared by 3 bases and J by 6 bases, with 11 bases between. In DNA form, the CDR3 reads TGTGCCAGCTCACCGGTGCAGGGACATGGCTACACCTTC. Protein product: CASSPVQGHGYTF.

This clonotype was detected ten times or more. The chain combines TRBV20-1 with TRBJ2-4, with D perhaps matching TRBD2 (6 bases). The CDR3 totals 13 residues. V dropped 7 bases and J dropped 1 base, with 11 bases sitting between them. Per the germline V gene, CDR1 is DFQATT and CDR2 is SNEGSKA (reference sequence). The CDR3 loop is CSVPGRAKNIQYF. Here the CDR3 DNA reads TGCAGTGTTCCAGGGAGGGCCAAAAACATTCAGTACTTC.

This rearrangement joins TRBV24-1 to TRBJ1-5; TRBD1 might be the D (5 bases). The CDR3 totals 14 residues. Trimming cost V 4 bases and J 3 bases, with 9 bases left between them. In germline, CDR1 is KGHDR, CDR2 SFDVKD. The CDR3: CATSEWTSNQPQHF. CDR3 nucleotide sequence: TGTGCCACCAGTGAGTGGACATCCAATCAGCCCCAGCATTTT.